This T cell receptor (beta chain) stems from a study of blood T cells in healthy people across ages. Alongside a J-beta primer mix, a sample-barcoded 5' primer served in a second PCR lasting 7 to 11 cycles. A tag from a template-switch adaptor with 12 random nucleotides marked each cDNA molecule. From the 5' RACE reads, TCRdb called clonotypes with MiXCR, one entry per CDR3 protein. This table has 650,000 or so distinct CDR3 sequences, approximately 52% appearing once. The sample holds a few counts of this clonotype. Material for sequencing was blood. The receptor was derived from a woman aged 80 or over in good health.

The CDR3 loop is CASSVGQGPGNTIYF. CDR3 bases: TGTGCCAGCAGCGTAGGACAGGGTCCTGGAAACACCATATATTTT. This chain links TRBV9 with TRBJ1-3, with 7 bases matching TRBD1. With V trimmed by 0 bases and J by 2 bases, 2 bases remained unmatched. Germline V gene sequence: CDR1 SGDLS, CDR2 YYNGEE. This CDR3 has 15 residues.